This TCR beta chain was sequenced during a study of blood T cells in healthy people across ages. Primed by a sample-barcoded 5' primer and a J-beta primer mix, a second PCR proceeded for 7 to 11 cycles. Every cDNA molecule carried a tag from a template-switch adaptor bearing 12 random nucleotides. Per sample, CDR3-containing paired-end reads numbered at least 2.5 million. TCRdb re-derived calls from the 5' RACE reads in MiXCR, one entry per CDR3 protein. The table records about 1,400,000 distinct CDR3 sequences, 40% to 50% of them present only once. The ends were cut back, 7 bases at V and 11 bases at J, with 17 bases in the middle. Germline CDR1 is SQVTM and CDR2 is ANQGSEA. This CDR3 spans 11 amino acids.

The chain couples TRBV29-1 to TRBJ2-5, with a weak D call TRBD2 (5 bases). Sequencing was performed on blood. The sequence derives from a woman younger than 35 in good health. CDR3 residues: CSAAGYNEQYF. The CDR3 DNA follows: TGCAGCGCTGCGGGTTACAATGAGCAGTACTTC.